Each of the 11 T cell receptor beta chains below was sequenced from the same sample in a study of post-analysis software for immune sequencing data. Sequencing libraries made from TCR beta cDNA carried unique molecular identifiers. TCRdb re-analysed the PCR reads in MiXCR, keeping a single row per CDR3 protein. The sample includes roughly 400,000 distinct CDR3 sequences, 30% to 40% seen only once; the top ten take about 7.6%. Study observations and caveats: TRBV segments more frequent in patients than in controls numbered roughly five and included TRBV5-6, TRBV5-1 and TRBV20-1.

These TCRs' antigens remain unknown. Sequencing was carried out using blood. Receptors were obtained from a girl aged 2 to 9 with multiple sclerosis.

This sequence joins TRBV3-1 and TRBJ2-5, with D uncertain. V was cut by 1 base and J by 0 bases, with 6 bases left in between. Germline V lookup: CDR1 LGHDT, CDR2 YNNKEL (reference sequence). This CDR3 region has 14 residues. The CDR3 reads CASSQVRNQETQYF. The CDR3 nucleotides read TGTGCCAGCAGCCAAGTTCGGAACCAAGAGACCCAGTACTTC.

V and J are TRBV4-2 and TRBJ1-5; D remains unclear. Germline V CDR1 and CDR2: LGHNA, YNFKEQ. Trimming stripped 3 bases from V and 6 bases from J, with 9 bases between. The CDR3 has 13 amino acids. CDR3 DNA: TGTGCCAGCAGCCAGGCGACTGGTCAGCCCCAGCATTTT. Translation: CASSQATGQPQHF.

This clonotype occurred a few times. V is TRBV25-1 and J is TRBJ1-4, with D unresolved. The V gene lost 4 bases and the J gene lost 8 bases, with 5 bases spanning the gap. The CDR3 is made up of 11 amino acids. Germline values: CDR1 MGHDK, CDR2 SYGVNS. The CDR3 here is CASSVGEKLFF. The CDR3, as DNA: TGTGCCAGCAGTGTTGGGGAAAAACTGTTTTTT.

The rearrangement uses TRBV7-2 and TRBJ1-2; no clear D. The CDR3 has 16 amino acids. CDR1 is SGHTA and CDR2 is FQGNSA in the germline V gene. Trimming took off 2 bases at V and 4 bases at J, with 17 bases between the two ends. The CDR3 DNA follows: TGTGCCAGCAGCTTACCCGGCGGTATAGGGAGCTATGGCTACACCTTC. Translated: CASSLPGGIGSYGYTF.

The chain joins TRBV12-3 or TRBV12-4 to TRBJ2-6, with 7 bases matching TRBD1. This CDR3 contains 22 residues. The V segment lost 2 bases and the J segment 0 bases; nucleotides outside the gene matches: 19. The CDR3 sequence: CASSLIYGTAEPVSSGANVLTF. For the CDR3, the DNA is TGTGCCAGCAGTTTAATCTACGGGACAGCCGAACCTGTTAGCTCTGGGGCCAACGTCCTGACTTTC.

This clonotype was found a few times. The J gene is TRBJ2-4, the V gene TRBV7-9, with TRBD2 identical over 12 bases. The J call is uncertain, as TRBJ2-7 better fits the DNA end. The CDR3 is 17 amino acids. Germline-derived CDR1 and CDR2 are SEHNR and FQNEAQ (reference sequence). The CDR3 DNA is TGTGCCAGCAGCTTAGGGGCGACTAGCGGGAGCTTCTACGAGCAGTACTTC. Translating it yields CASSLGATSGSFYEQYF.

The CDR3 loop is CASLKNTGTGLTYEQYF. CDR3 nucleotide sequence: TGTGCCAGTCTCAAAAACACCGGGACAGGACTCACCTACGAGCAGTACTTC. This rearrangement joins TRBV6-1 to TRBJ2-7; 8 nucleotides agree with TRBD1. V trimming: 9 bases; J trimming: 2 bases; junction bases outside the gene matches: 18. This CDR3 is built from 17 residues. Germline values: CDR1 MNHNS, CDR2 SASEGT.

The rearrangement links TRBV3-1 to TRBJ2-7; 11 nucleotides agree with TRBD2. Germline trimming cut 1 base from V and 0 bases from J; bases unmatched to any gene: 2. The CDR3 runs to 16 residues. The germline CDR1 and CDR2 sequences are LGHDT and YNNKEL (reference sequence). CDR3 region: CASSQAGLAVSYEQYF. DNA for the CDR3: TGTGCCAGCAGCCAAGCGGGACTAGCGGTCTCCTACGAGCAGTACTTC.

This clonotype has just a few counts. The CDR3 sequence: CASRTVLGIDGYTF. The DNA for the CDR3 is TGTGCCAGCAGAACCGTTTTGGGGATAGATGGCTACACCTTC. The chain employs TRBV12-3 or TRBV12-4 and TRBJ1-2; unclear D gene. V was clipped by 6 bases and J by 6 bases, with 17 bases between them. This CDR3 has 14 amino acids.

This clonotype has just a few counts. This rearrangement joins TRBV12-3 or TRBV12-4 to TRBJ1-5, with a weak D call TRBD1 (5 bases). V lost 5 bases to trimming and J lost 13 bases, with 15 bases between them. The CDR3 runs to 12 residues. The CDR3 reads CASSPSQGKQHF. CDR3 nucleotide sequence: TGTGCCAGCAGTCCAAGCCAGGGAAAACAGCATTTT.

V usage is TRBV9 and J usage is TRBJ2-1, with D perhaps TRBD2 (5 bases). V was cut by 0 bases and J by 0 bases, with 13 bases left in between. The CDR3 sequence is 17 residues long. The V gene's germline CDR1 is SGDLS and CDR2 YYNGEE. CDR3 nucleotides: TGTGCCAGCAGCGTAGCTTTCGGGGTCAGCTCCTACAATGAGCAGTTCTTC. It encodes CASSVAFGVSSYNEQFF.